The 10 T cell receptor beta chains given below trace back to one sample, sequenced in a study of post-analysis software for immune sequencing data. Study conclusions and caveats: Comparison of patients with controls showed five or six TRBV segments more frequent in patients, TRBV5-6, TRBV5-1 and TRBV20-1 among them.

The library was made from cDNA and included unique molecular identifiers. TCRdb processed the PCR reads anew with MiXCR; each CDR3 protein has one entry. The sample lists about 540,000 distinct CDR3 sequences, around a third seen once, with around 6% in the top ten. These receptors' targets are unknown. Specimen: blood. Receptors originate from a girl aged 2 to 17 with multiple sclerosis.

Comment on this clonotype: The junction departs from germline at one end; a sequencing error may be responsible. The rearrangement uses TRBV12-3 or TRBV12-4 and TRBJ1-4; 7 bases agree with TRBD1. The CDR3 is 12 residues long. The CDR3 is CASNRGNEKLFF. CDR3 nucleotide sequence: TGCGCCTCAAACAGGGGAAATGAAAAACTGTTTTTT.

The CDR3 nucleotides are TGTGCCAGCTCACCACCGATTGGGTCAGGGGACGATGAGAGCACAGATACGCAGTATTTT. Translation: CASSPPIGSGDDESTDTQYF. The chain carries TRBV18 and TRBJ2-3; perhaps TRBD1 as D (6 bases). The V gene lost 0 bases and the J gene lost 0 bases, with 22 bases spanning the gap. Per germline, CDR1 KGHSH and CDR2 LQKENI. The CDR3 spans 20 residues.

The rearrangement links TRBV5-1 to TRBJ1-2; 7 bases agree with TRBD1. The CDR3 runs to 14 residues. CDR1 and CDR2 (germline): SGHRS, YFSETQ. J lost 8 bases, V lost 0 bases, and 7 bases had no gene match. The CDR3 DNA reads TGCGCCAGCAGCTTGGGTACAGGGGTCGGGGGCTACACCTTC. Translated, it gives CASSLGTGVGGYTF.

The chain employs TRBV9 and TRBJ2-1, with 9 bases matching TRBD2. Per the germline V gene, CDR1 is SGDLS and CDR2 is YYNGEE. The CDR3 is made up of 15 amino acids. The ends lost 4 bases at V and 7 bases at J; junction bases unmatched: 9. The CDR3 coding sequence is TGTGCCAGCAGCTCCAAAGGCGGGGGGGCTAATGAGCAGTTCTTC. This gives the protein CASSSKGGGANEQFF.

This clonotype was counted between two and nine times. The chain couples TRBV10-1 to TRBJ1-1, with D uncertain. This CDR3 is built from 15 residues. The V gene's germline CDR1 is WNHNN and CDR2 SYGVQD (reference sequence). V was trimmed by 2 bases and J by 0 bases, leaving 10 bases between them. The CDR3 protein is CASSEGQAMNTEAFF. CDR3 nucleotides: TGCGCCAGCAGTGAGGGGCAGGCCATGAACACTGAAGCTTTCTTT.

The chain couples TRBV5-6 to TRBJ1-2; D is unclear. Per germline, CDR1 SGHDT and CDR2 YYEEEE. The V and J ends lost 0 bases and 5 bases respectively, with 11 bases between them. The CDR3 runs to 14 residues. In DNA, the CDR3 is TGTGCCAGCAGCTTGGGGGTGAGGGTATATGGCTACACCTTC. It translates to CASSLGVRVYGYTF. The complete variable domain, with remaining parts taken from reference TRBV5-6 and TRBJ1-2, reads DAGVTQSPTHLIKTRGQQVTLRCSPKSGHDTVSWYQQALGQGPQFIFQYYEEEERQRGNFPDRFSGHQFPNYSSELNVNALLLGDSALYLCASSLGVRVYGYTFGSGTRLTVV.

This chain links TRBV12-3 or TRBV12-4 with TRBJ2-5, with D perhaps matching TRBD2 (7 bases). This CDR3 region has 13 residues. V lost 8 bases to trimming and J lost 5 bases, with 15 bases between them. CDR3 sequence reads: CASHDGGRETQYF. As DNA, the CDR3 is TGTGCCAGCCACGACGGGGGGCGGGAGACCCAGTACTTC.

This clonotype was recorded a few times. The rearrangement joins TRBV20-1 to TRBJ2-3; TRBD1 is a possible D gene (6 bases). CDR1 and CDR2 (germline): DFQATT, SNEGSKA (reference sequence). The CDR3 sequence is 14 residues long. Trimming pared 6 bases from V and 3 bases from J, leaving 16 bases between. CDR3 sequence reads: CSAAPSRGTDTQYF. The CDR3 DNA sequence: TGCAGTGCCGCACCAAGCAGGGGTACAGATACGCAGTATTTT.

In its sample, this clonotype was seen a few times. The chain carries TRBV5-6 and TRBJ2-7; no clear D. The V gene's germline CDR1 is SGHDT and CDR2 YYEEEE. The CDR3 spans 13 residues. V was shortened by 4 bases and J by 3 bases, with 11 bases between the two germline ends. The DNA of the CDR3 is TGTGCCAGCAGCGTTCACAAGAACTACGAGCAGTACTTC. As protein: CASSVHKNYEQYF.

Remarks on this clonotype: The junction and the germline gene differ at one end; a read error may be behind it. V gene TRBV7-9 combines with J gene TRBJ2-7, with 9 bases matching TRBD1. The CDR3 covers 16 residues. Germline CDR1 SEHNR, CDR2 FQNEAQ (reference sequence). This CDR3 is CASSLVVGTGSYEQYF. The CDR3 region has the DNA TGCGCCAGCAGCTTAGTCGTCGGGACAGGGTCCTACGAGCAGTACTTC.